Listed below are T cell receptor beta chains from one sample, sequenced in a study of blood T cell repertoires in COVID-19. Assay used: immunoSEQ multiplex PCR; TCRdb lists only in-frame clones, some missing. The sample holds fewer than 350,000 clones, approximately 91% seen once. The sample consisted of PBMCs or T cells enriched from blood (not recorded which). The receptors were gathered from a man between 60 and 75 years old who had recovered from COVID-19. CDR3s include the opening cysteine and the closing phenylalanine or tryptophan. The order of the fields is clone size, J gene, D gene, V gene, CDR3 protein, CDR3 DNA. The D gene is left open where the match is weak. Where a row states a size, it is once, few, many or the class of an expanded clone; other rows omit it.

>NA|TRBJ2-1|TRBD2|TRBV9
CASSVTSAYNEQFF
TGTGCCAGCAGCGTGACTAGCGCCTACAATGAGCAGTTCTTC
>NA|TRBJ2-3|TRBD2|TRBV5-1
CASSFSRFSGRAGSTDTQYF
TGCGCCAGCAGCTTCTCGAGATTTAGCGGGAGGGCCGGGAGCACAGATACGCAGTATTTT
>NA|TRBJ2-2|NA|TRBV28
CASSVRTGELFF
TGTGCCAGCAGCGTCCGCACCGGGGAGCTGTTTTTT
>NA|TRBJ2-1|NA|TRBV6-2/TRBV6-3
CASSPRDTYNEQFF
TGTGCCAGCAGCCCAAGGGACACGTACAATGAGCAGTTCTTC
>NA|TRBJ2-7|NA|TRBV28
CASSYVAPYEQYF
TGTGCCAGCAGCTACGTAGCCCCCTACGAGCAGTACTTC
>NA|TRBJ1-1|TRBD1|TRBV9
CASSGYRGAEAFF
TGTGCCAGCAGCGGATACAGGGGTGCAGAAGCTTTCTTT
>NA|TRBJ2-1|NA|TRBV11-2
CASSLSGFPYNEQFF
TGTGCCAGCAGCTTATCGGGGTTTCCTTACAATGAGCAGTTCTTC
>NA|TRBJ1-3|TRBD1|TRBV28
CASSLLRGRDGNTIYF
TGTGCCAGCAGTTTATTAAGGGGGCGAGATGGAAACACCATATATTTT
>few|TRBJ1-5|NA|TRBV6-4
CASSDYRFPLSGHQPQHF
TGTGCCAGCAGTGATTACAGGTTCCCACTTTCCGGGCATCAGCCCCAGCATTTT
>NA|TRBJ1-3|NA|TRBV7-2
CASSLGLLRERTIYF
TGTGCCAGCAGCTTAGGCCTTTTAAGAGAGCGCACCATATATTTT
>NA|TRBJ1-2|NA|TRBV11-2
CASSLRGYGGYTF
TGTGCCAGCAGCTTAAGGGGGTATGGCGGCTACACCTTC
>NA|TRBJ1-5|NA|TRBV15
CATSREAGDSNQPQHF
TGTGCCACCAGCAGAGAGGCAGGTGATAGCAATCAGCCCCAGCATTTT
>NA|TRBJ1-2|TRBD1|TRBV13
CASSLNRGGGYTF
TGTGCCAGCAGCTTAAACAGGGGTGGAGGCTACACCTTC
>few|TRBJ1-3|NA|TRBV2
CASTQGSGNTIYF
TGTGCCAGCACACAGGGATCTGGAAACACCATATATTTT
>NA|TRBJ2-1|NA|TRBV2
CASRYYLGDEQFF
TGTGCCAGCAGGTACTACCTAGGGGATGAGCAGTTCTTC
>NA|TRBJ1-2|TRBD1|TRBV7-2
CASSSPRRDRVEKGYTF
TGTGCCAGCAGCTCCCCACGCCGGGACAGGGTAGAAAAGGGCTACACCTTC
>NA|TRBJ2-6|TRBD2|TRBV5-1
CASSLAWLAVSGANVLTF
TGCGCCAGCAGCTTGGCCTGGCTAGCGGTCTCTGGGGCCAACGTCCTGACTTTC
>NA|TRBJ1-6|TRBD1|TRBV2
CASITGTGGPGALHF
TGTGCCAGCATTACCGGGACAGGGGGCCCAGGAGCCCTCCACTTT
>NA|TRBJ2-7|NA|TRBV6-5
CASTVRTPYEQYF
TGTGCCAGCACTGTCCGGACACCCTACGAGCAGTACTTC
>NA|TRBJ1-4|NA|TRBV2
CASSEEAGANEKLFF
TGTGCCAGCAGTGAAGAAGCGGGAGCTAATGAAAAACTGTTTTTT
>NA|TRBJ1-6|NA|TRBV7-8
CASSPQLSGYNSPLHF
TGTGCCAGCAGCCCCCAACTTTCAGGGTATAATTCACCCCTCCACTTT
>once|TRBJ2-2|NA|TRBV9
CASSPFPTGVDGELFF
TGTGCCAGCAGCCCCTTTCCGACAGGAGTTGACGGGGAGCTGTTTTTT
>few|TRBJ1-1|TRBD1|TRBV19
CASSIQQGKAFF
TGTGCCAGTAGTATCCAACAGGGGAAAGCTTTCTTT
>NA|TRBJ2-7|NA|TRBV6-5
CASSVRRGEQYF
TGTGCCAGCAGCGTCAGGAGGGGCGAGCAGTACTTC
>NA|TRBJ1-4|NA|TRBV10-3
CAISESGPAGNEKLFF
TGTGCCATCAGTGAGTCGGGCCCGGCGGGGAATGAAAAACTGTTTTTT
>NA|TRBJ2-1|TRBD1|TRBV4-3
CASAIRTGTYNEQFF
TGCGCCAGTGCCATCAGGACAGGGACCTACAATGAGCAGTTCTTC
>NA|TRBJ2-7|NA|TRBV10-3
CATGNMDASYEQYF
TGTGCCACGGGAAACATGGACGCCTCCTACGAGCAGTACTTC
>NA|TRBJ2-5|TRBD1|TRBV2
CSWGDRGETQYF
TGTTCATGGGGGGACAGGGGGGAGACCCAGTACTTC